This T cell receptor beta chain was recorded in a study of CD8 T cells in Susac syndrome. It was with random hexamers that roughly 0.45 to 1 ug RNA was reverse transcribed. TCRdb passed the immunoSEQ multiplex PCR reads through MiXCR, listing each CDR3 protein once. The sample contains more than 200,000 distinct CDR3 sequences, 94% of which appear only once. This CDR3 contains 14 residues. V lost 4 bases and J lost 0, with 10 bases in between. Looked up from germline, CDR1 is SGHRS and CDR2 is YFSETQ. TCR beta sequences were obtained from blood CD8+ and CD4+ T cells. The source is a human donor with Susac syndrome. The chain links TRBV5-1 to TRBJ1-1; D not certain. Sample: CD4+ T cells from PBMCs. CDR3 DNA sequence: TGCGCCAGCAGCCTAGACACGTTGAACACTGAAGCTTTCTTT. Translated, it gives CASSLDTLNTEAFF. The full variable domain, in which reference TRBV5-1 and TRBJ1-1 provide the parts outside the CDR3, is KAGVTQTPRYLIKTRGQQVTLSCSPISGHRSVSWYQQTPGQGLQFLFEYFSETQRNKGNFPGRFSGRQFSNSRSEMNVSTLELGDSALYLCASSLDTLNTEAFFGQGTRLTVV.